One sample yielded the 22 T cell receptor beta chains listed below, sequenced in a study of T cells in Graves' hyperthyroidism and ophthalmopathy. The investigators amplified TCR beta CDR3 regions from RNA transcripts. TCR CDR3 underwent first-round RT-PCR with the HTBI primer set. From the multiplex PCR reads, TCRdb called clonotypes with MiXCR, one entry per CDR3 protein. The sample carries roughly 700,000 distinct CDR3 sequences, 14% recorded once. Source material: blood. These receptor sequences come from a woman in her late teens or twenties with Graves' hyperthyroidism.

This clonotype showed up many times. The gene calls are TRBV12-3 or TRBV12-4 and TRBJ2-1; unclear D gene. Between the trimmed V and J ends, which lost 2 bases and 8 bases, there was a span of 7 bases. The CDR3 consists of 12 residues. Written as DNA, the CDR3 is TGTGCCAGCAGTTTAACACGGGATGAGCAGTTCTTC. It yields the protein CASSLTRDEQFF.

At least ten counts were recorded for this clonotype. The chain has TRBV7-2 and TRBJ2-7; the D is unclear. The CDR3 runs 13 residues. Germline values: CDR1 SGHTA, CDR2 FQGNSA. Trimming left V 1 base short and J 4 bases short, with 8 bases between. The CDR3: CASSLESAYEQYF. CDR3 bases: TGTGCCAGCAGCTTAGAGTCAGCATACGAGCAGTACTTC.

This chain links TRBV12-3 or TRBV12-4 with TRBJ2-6, with D perhaps TRBD1 (5 bases). This CDR3 is built from 17 residues. V dropped 1 base and J dropped 3 bases, with 13 bases sitting between them. For the CDR3, the DNA is TGTGCCAGCAGTTTAGAGGCAGGGTATGATGGGGCCAACGTCCTGACTTTC. It yields the protein CASSLEAGYDGANVLTF.

In this sample, this clonotype turned up a few times. The chain joins TRBV6-1 to TRBJ2-1, with D hard to call. V dropped 7 bases and J dropped 6 bases, with 16 bases sitting between them. The CDR3 runs 14 residues. CDR1 and CDR2 from the germline V gene are MNHNS and SASEGT. Here the CDR3 DNA reads TGTGCCAGCACCCGCCCGGGCCCTTCCAATGAGCAGTTCTTC. It translates to CASTRPGPSNEQFF.

This clonotype has a handful of counts. This chain uses TRBV12-3 or TRBV12-4 with TRBJ1-2; 8 bases match TRBD1. V shed 6 bases, J shed 8 bases, and the junction held 14 bases outside the gene matches. The CDR3 is 15 amino acids. DNA for the CDR3: TGTGCCAGCAGAGGACAGGGACGGGCATCTGCGGGCTACACCTTC. The encoded protein is CASRGQGRASAGYTF.

This sequence joins TRBV7-3 and TRBJ2-3, with 8 nucleotides matching TRBD1. Germline-derived CDR1 and CDR2 are SGHTA and FQGTGA. CDR3 length: 16 amino acids. The J segment lost 0 bases and the V segment lost 5 bases, leaving 7 bases of the junction unmatched. The CDR3 spells CASSPTGQGSTDTQYF. The CDR3 DNA reads as TGTGCCAGCAGCCCGACCGGACAGGGAAGCACAGATACGCAGTATTTT.

This clonotype was observed many times. The CDR3 reads CASTPLSGRGDTQYF. The CDR3 region has the DNA TGTGCCAGCACCCCACTCAGCGGGAGGGGAGATACGCAGTATTTT. This rearrangement joins TRBV27 to TRBJ2-3; 10 positions agree with TRBD2. Trimming removed 7 bases from V and 5 bases from J; junction bases left unmatched: 9. Germline assignment: CDR1 MNHEY and CDR2 SMNVEV (reference sequence). This CDR3 spans 15 amino acids.

This chain connects TRBV7-9 to TRBJ2-7; 10 bases map to TRBD2. CDR1 SEHNR and CDR2 FQNEAQ come from the germline V gene (reference sequence). The CDR3 totals 17 residues. The ends lost 0 bases at V and 1 base at J; junction bases unmatched: 6. The CDR3 DNA reads as TGTGCCAGCAGCTTAGCGGAGACTAGCGGGCGATCCTACGAGCAGTACTTC. Amino acids: CASSLAETSGRSYEQYF.

The table lists this clonotype with many counts. V usage is TRBV12-3 or TRBV12-4 and J usage is TRBJ2-5; D could derive from TRBD1 or TRBD2 (7 bases each). V dropped 5 bases and J dropped 5 bases, with 15 bases sitting between them. The CDR3 is made up of 14 amino acids. The CDR3 DNA reads as TGTGCCAGCAGTCGGCGACAGGGAGGGGAGACCCAGTACTTC. It is translated as CASSRRQGGETQYF.

This clonotype was detected ten times or more. The V gene is TRBV28, the J gene TRBJ2-1, with D possibly TRBD2 on 6 matching bases. The CDR3 has 15 residues. Germline V lookup: CDR1 MDHEN, CDR2 SYDVKM. V gave up 5 bases and J gave up 5 bases, with 16 bases separating them. The chain's CDR3 is CASSQGLPLNNEQFF. The CDR3 nucleotides read TGTGCCAGCAGTCAGGGACTCCCCCTAAACAATGAGCAGTTCTTC.

The table lists this clonotype with many counts. CDR3 loop: CASSRSGSTYNEQFF. DNA for the CDR3: TGTGCCAGCAGCCGGAGCGGGAGCACCTACAATGAGCAGTTCTTC. This chain links TRBV11-1 with TRBJ2-1, with 8 bases fitting TRBD2. J gave up 2 bases and V 5 bases, and 5 bases lay outside the gene matches. This CDR3 comprises 15 residues. Germline CDR1 and CDR2: SGHAT and FQDESV (reference sequence).

This clonotype was counted at least ten times. This chain links TRBV20-1 with TRBJ2-5; 11 bases are a match to TRBD2. Germline V gene lookup returns CDR1 DFQATT and CDR2 SNEGSKA (reference sequence). CDR3 length equals 17 residues. J lost 6 bases, V lost 0 bases, and 12 bases had no gene match. The CDR3 DNA is TGCAGTGCTAGAGATTATAGTAGCGGGAGGGCCACAAAGACCCAGTACTTC. Translation gives CSARDYSSGRATKTQYF.

This clonotype has ten or more counts. The chain uses TRBV28 and TRBJ1-6, with TRBD1 matching over 8 bases. The CDR3 totals 19 residues. The germline V gene encodes CDR1 MDHEN and CDR2 SYDVKM. V was pared by 3 bases and J by 5 bases, with 15 bases of the junction left unmatched. CDR3 bases: TGTGCCAGCAGTTTGTGGACAGGGAGGTATGAAGGGAATAATTCACCCCTCCACTTT. Its protein is CASSLWTGRYEGNNSPLHF.

The rearrangement uses TRBV6-5 and TRBJ2-1; D possibly corresponds to TRBD2 (6 bases). This CDR3 has 12 residues. In germline, CDR1 is MNHEY, CDR2 SVGAGI. V gave up 0 bases and J gave up 12 bases, with 9 bases separating them. The chain's CDR3 is CASSYSGGRQFF. In DNA form, the CDR3 reads TGTGCCAGCAGTTACTCCGGAGGGCGGCAGTTCTTC.

This clonotype came up many times. The CDR3 spells CATSAKKDGTVEDYGYTF. The CDR3 bases are TGTGCCACCAGCGCTAAGAAGGACGGAACCGTCGAAGACTATGGCTACACCTTC. The chain uses TRBV24-1 and TRBJ1-2; no clear D gene. V lost 7 bases and J 3 bases, leaving 26 bases between the germline ends. Germline V lookup: CDR1 KGHDR, CDR2 SFDVKD. The CDR3 is 18 amino acids.

This clonotype was observed many times. The rearrangement links TRBV11-2 to TRBJ2-4; TRBD1 agrees at 10 bases. The germline V gene encodes CDR1 SGHAT and CDR2 FQNNGV. CDR3 length equals 13 residues. The junction had 1 base not matched to a gene; V was cut back by 5 bases and J by 6 bases. CDR3 protein: CASSRDRGNIQYF. CDR3 sequence (DNA): TGTGCCAGCAGCAGGGACAGGGGAAACATTCAGTACTTC.

This clonotype was counted ten times or more. This chain joins TRBV5-1 and TRBJ2-1; tentatively, D is TRBD2 (6 bases). Trimming pared 0 bases from V and 9 bases from J, leaving 13 bases between. The CDR3 loop spans 14 amino acids. Germline CDR1 reads SGHRS; CDR2 reads YFSETQ. CDR3 in DNA: TGCGCCAGCAGCTTGGGGGGGGACCTGGGTGAGCAGTTCTTC. Amino acid sequence: CASSLGGDLGEQFF.

The J gene is TRBJ1-1, the V gene TRBV6-1; D is ambiguous. The CDR3 has 12 amino acids. Per germline, CDR1 MNHNS and CDR2 SASEGT. V was clipped by 3 bases and J by 11 bases, with 13 bases between them. The CDR3 reads CASSDGVGEAFF. The CDR3 bases are TGTGCCAGCAGTGATGGAGTGGGCGAGGCTTTCTTT.

On this clonotype itself: The CDR3 does not end in the conserved phenylalanine or tryptophan, so this is likely a read error. This rearrangement joins TRBV29-1 to TRBJ2-5; 8 nucleotides align to TRBD1. The CDR3 covers 14 residues. CDR1 and CDR2 (germline): SQVTM, ANQGSEA. Germline trimming cut 0 bases from V and 0 bases from J; bases unmatched to any gene: 0. The CDR3 region has the DNA TGCAGCGTTGAAGAGGACAGGGACCAAGAGACCCAGTACTCC. It codes for CSVEEDRDQETQYS.

On this clonotype: Possible read error: a much larger clone is one base away. The chain uses TRBV7-9 and TRBJ2-5, with 7 bases that match TRBD2. Germline lookup yields CDR1 SEHNR and CDR2 FQNEAQ (reference sequence). V was pared by 5 bases and J by 7 bases, with 13 bases of the junction left unmatched. The CDR3 is 15 amino acids. CDR3 residues: CASSPGLAEKGTQYF. In nucleotides, the CDR3 is TGTGCCAGCAGCCCCGGGCTAGCGGAAAAAGGGACCCAGTACTTC.

The table lists this clonotype with many counts. The genes are TRBV2 and TRBJ2-1; 7 bases match TRBD2. The germline V gene encodes CDR1 SNHLY and CDR2 FYNNEI. This CDR3 region has 14 residues. The J segment lost 4 bases and the V segment lost 3 bases, leaving 3 bases of the junction unmatched. In DNA form, the CDR3 reads TGTGCCAGCAGTGAGGAAGCGGGATACAATGAGCAGTTCTTC. This sequence encodes CASSEEAGYNEQFF.

This rearrangement joins TRBV9 to TRBJ2-7; D is ambiguous. Per germline, CDR1 SGDLS and CDR2 YYNGEE. This CDR3 spans 15 amino acids. V lost 0 bases and J lost 4, with 14 bases in between. The CDR3 DNA reads as TGTGCCAGCAGCGTAGGTGATGCGGTTTTTTACGAGCAGTACTTC. Residues: CASSVGDAVFYEQYF.